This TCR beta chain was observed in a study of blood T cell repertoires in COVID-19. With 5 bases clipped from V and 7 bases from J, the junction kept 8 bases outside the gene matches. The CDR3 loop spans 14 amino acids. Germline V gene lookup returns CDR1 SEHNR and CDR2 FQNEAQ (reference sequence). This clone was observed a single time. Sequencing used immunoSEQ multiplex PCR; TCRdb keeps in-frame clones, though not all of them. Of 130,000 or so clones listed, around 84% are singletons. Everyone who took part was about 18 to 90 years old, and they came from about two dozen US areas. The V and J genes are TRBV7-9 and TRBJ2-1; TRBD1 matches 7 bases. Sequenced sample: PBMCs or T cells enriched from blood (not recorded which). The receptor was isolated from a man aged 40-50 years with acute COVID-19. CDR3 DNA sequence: TGTGCCAGCAGCACCGGACAGGTTAGGAATGAGCAGTTCTTC. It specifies CASSTGQVRNEQFF.